These 31 T cell receptor beta chains originate from one sample sequenced in a study of neoadjuvant nivolumab and ipilimumab in lung cancer. The assay was immunoSEQ multiplex PCR, and TCRdb's table has in-frame clones only and misses some. Of 15,000 to 20,000 clones in the sample, about 87% were seen once. Sequences were derived from peripheral blood, sampled before neoadjuvant nivolumab, alone or with ipilimumab. Receptor source: an adult with non-small cell lung cancer.

The chain combines TRBV18 with TRBJ1-2; D is ambiguous. The V end was cut by 3 bases, the J end by 6 bases, with 17 bases between. Per the germline V gene, CDR1 is KGHSH and CDR2 is LQKENI. The CDR3 extends over 15 amino acids. In nucleotides, the CDR3 is TGTGCCAGCTCACCCGTCGGCGGGCCGCAAGATGGCTACACCTTC. Protein sequence: CASSPVGGPQDGYTF. Drawing the rest from reference TRBV18 and TRBJ1-2, the complete variable domain is NAGVMQNPRHLVRRRGQEARLRCSPMKGHSHVYWYRQLPEEGLKFMVYLQKENIIDESGMPKERFSAEFPKEGPSILRIQQVVRGDSAAYFCASSPVGGPQDGYTFGSGTRLTVV.

This sequence joins TRBV7-6 and TRBJ2-7; 13 nucleotides match TRBD2. Trimming cost V 6 bases and J 3 bases; bases outside gene matches: 5. The CDR3 runs to 15 residues. The V gene's germline CDR1 is SGHVS and CDR2 FNYEAQ. The chain's CDR3 is CASRQGTSGNYEQYF. CDR3 coding DNA: TGTGCCAGCAGGCAAGGGACTAGCGGGAACTACGAGCAGTACTTC.

This clone was counted between two and nine times. J is TRBJ2-7 and V is TRBV6-1; 9 nucleotides line up with TRBD2. CDR1 is MNHNS, CDR2 SASEGT, per germline. The CDR3 has 13 residues. Unmatched junction bases numbered 0, after V lost 5 bases and J lost 1 base. The CDR3 bases are TGTGCCAGCAGTCTAGCGGGATCCTACGAGCAGTACTTC. Translated, it gives CASSLAGSYEQYF.

This clone has only a few counts. The CDR3 sequence is CAIRDTNQETQYF. CDR3 nucleotides: TGTGCCATCAGGGACACCAACCAAGAGACCCAGTACTTC. The rearrangement links TRBV10-3 to TRBJ2-5; D may be TRBD1 (5 bases). The CDR3 runs to 13 residues. Trimming pared 6 bases from V and 0 bases from J, leaving 8 bases between. Germline-derived CDR1 and CDR2 are ENHRY and SYGVKD.

The V and J genes are TRBV18 and TRBJ2-2; 10 positions agree with TRBD2. Germline V lookup: CDR1 KGHSH, CDR2 LQKENI. The CDR3 has 15 residues. Unmatched junction bases numbered 1, after V lost 3 bases and J lost 3 bases. The CDR3 sequence is CASSPLAGDTGELFF. In DNA form, the CDR3 reads TGTGCCAGCTCACCGCTAGCGGGAGACACCGGGGAGCTGTTTTTT.

The chain combines TRBV4-3 with TRBJ2-7, with a weak D call TRBD1 (5 bases). Germline assignment: CDR1 LGHNA and CDR2 YSLEER. The CDR3 is made up of 12 amino acids. Deletions cut 6 bases from V and 3 bases from J, with 9 bases between. Here the CDR3 DNA reads TGCGCCAGCAGATCCGACAGCTACGAGCAGTACTTC. It specifies CASRSDSYEQYF.

V usage is TRBV10-2 and J usage is TRBJ2-7; TRBD1 might be the D (5 bases). CDR3 size: 12 residues. Trimming removed 7 bases from V and 3 bases from J, with 10 bases in between. Per the germline V gene, CDR1 is WSHSY and CDR2 is SAAADI. CDR3 nucleotides: TGCGCCAGCACGGCAGGGATCTACGAGCAGTACTTC. It codes for CASTAGIYEQYF.

This clone was detected only once. The rearrangement joins TRBV4-2 to TRBJ2-7; 7 bases align to TRBD1. Germline CDR1 is LGHNA and CDR2 is YNFKEQ. The CDR3 is 15 residues long. The junction had 4 bases not matched to a gene; V was cut back by 2 bases and J by 0 bases. This CDR3 reads CASSQRDSISYEQYF. For the CDR3, the DNA is TGTGCCAGCAGCCAAAGGGACAGTATCTCCTACGAGCAGTACTTC.

The chain employs TRBV2 and TRBJ2-5; a possible D gene is TRBD2 (6 bases). The CDR3 length is 14 residues. The ends were cut back, 7 bases at V and 5 bases at J, with 17 bases in the middle. CDR1 and CDR2 (germline): SNHLY, FYNNEI. CDR3 amino acids: CASNGAISGETQYF. Here the CDR3 DNA reads TGTGCCAGCAACGGGGCGATCAGCGGGGAGACCCAGTACTTC.

This clone was observed a single time. V and J are TRBV18 and TRBJ2-2; D unresolved. CDR1 KGHSH and CDR2 LQKENI come from the germline V gene. The V end lost 3 bases, the J end lost 7 bases, and 9 bases lay between the germline ends. The CDR3 loop spans 13 amino acids. This chain's CDR3 is CASSPNPGGELFF. As DNA, the CDR3 is TGTGCCAGCTCACCCAACCCTGGCGGGGAGCTGTTTTTT.

V and J are TRBV27 and TRBJ1-4, with TRBD1 identical over 7 bases. CDR1 and CDR2 (germline): MNHEY, SMNVEV (reference sequence). V was clipped by 3 bases and J by 6 bases; unmatched bases: 1. The CDR3 length is 13 residues. The CDR3 here is CASSLQGDEKLFF. DNA for the CDR3: TGTGCCAGCAGTTTGCAGGGGGATGAAAAACTGTTTTTT.

V usage is TRBV7-9 and J usage is TRBJ1-1, with D maybe TRBD1 (5 bases). In germline, CDR1 is SEHNR, CDR2 FQNEAQ (reference sequence). Trimming removed 3 bases from V and 5 bases from J, with 13 bases in between. The length of the CDR3 is 14 residues. In nucleotides, the CDR3 is TGTGCCAGCAGCTTGCAGGGCTCCTATACTGAAGCTTTCTTT. Protein product: CASSLQGSYTEAFF.

The chain carries TRBV5-4 and TRBJ1-2, with D unclear. Germline V gene lookup returns CDR1 SGHNT and CDR2 YYREEE (reference sequence). This CDR3 has 15 residues. V gave up 1 base and J gave up 0 bases, with 10 bases separating them. This chain's CDR3 is CASSLSGVANYGYTF. The CDR3 DNA sequence: TGTGCCAGCAGCTTGAGTGGGGTGGCTAACTATGGCTACACCTTC.

This clone came up once. This chain uses TRBV7-9 with TRBJ2-7; D could derive from TRBD1 or TRBD2 (5 bases each). The CDR3 has 12 residues. Trimming shortened V by 5 bases and J by 4 bases, and 9 bases separated the two germline ends. CDR1 and CDR2 from the germline V gene are SEHNR and FQNEAQ (reference sequence). CDR3 in amino acids: CASSTGGYEQYF. The DNA of the CDR3 is TGTGCCAGCAGCACAGGAGGTTACGAGCAGTACTTC.

This clone has a handful of counts. This sequence joins TRBV6-5 and TRBJ2-7; TRBD2 might be the D (5 bases). Trimming removed 7 bases from V and 4 bases from J, with 8 bases in between. Germline lookup yields CDR1 MNHEY and CDR2 SVGAGI. The CDR3 contains 11 residues. CDR3 DNA sequence: TGTGCCAGCACGCGAGGGTACGAGCAGTACTTC. Amino acid sequence: CASTRGYEQYF.

This chain links TRBV2 with TRBJ1-1, with TRBD1 matching 7 bases. Germline V gene lookup returns CDR1 SNHLY and CDR2 FYNNEI. V lost 6 bases, J lost 7 bases, and 11 bases stayed unmatched. This CDR3 is built from 14 residues. The CDR3 DNA reads TGTGCCAGCAGCCGGGACAGCGAGACCTTTGAAGCTTTCTTT. It yields the protein CASSRDSETFEAFF.

The chain couples TRBV9 to TRBJ2-1; 8 bases match TRBD1. V lost 1 base, J lost 8 bases, and 11 bases stayed unmatched. Germline lookup yields CDR1 SGDLS and CDR2 YYNGEE. This CDR3 is 16 amino acids long. In DNA, the CDR3 is TGTGCCAGCAGCGTACGAACCGGGACAGGTCGGTATGAGCAGTTCTTC. Its protein product is CASSVRTGTGRYEQFF. The variable domain in full, with the rest retrieved from reference TRBV9 and TRBJ2-1, is DSGVTQTPKHLITATGQRVTLRCSPRSGDLSVYWYQQSLDQGLQFLIQYYNGEERAKGNILERFSAQQFPDLHSELNLSSLELGDSALYFCASSVRTGTGRYEQFFGPGTRLTVL.

This chain links TRBV29-1 with TRBJ2-7; a weak D match, TRBD2 (6 bases). V lost 4 bases to trimming and J lost 7 bases, with 23 bases between them. CDR1 and CDR2 from the germline V gene are SQVTM and ANQGSEA. The CDR3 is made up of 15 amino acids. The DNA for the CDR3 is TGCAGCGTTGGGTCGCGTCAGGCCCCCGCGGGGGAGCAGTACTTC. This gives the protein CSVGSRQAPAGEQYF.

This clone was observed a handful of times. The chain is built from TRBV4-2 and TRBJ2-7; D gene uncertain. This CDR3 spans 14 amino acids. Trimming shortened V by 0 bases and J by 3 bases, and 9 bases separated the two germline ends. The germline CDR1 and CDR2 sequences are LGHNA and YNFKEQ. CDR3 sequence (DNA): TGTGCCAGCAGCCAAGATCGGGCCAGCTACGAGCAGTACTTC. Protein sequence: CASSQDRASYEQYF.

V usage is TRBV6-5 and J usage is TRBJ1-2; unclear D gene. The CDR3 totals 13 residues. V lost 5 bases and J 7 bases, leaving 14 bases between the germline ends. CDR1 and CDR2 from the germline V gene are MNHEY and SVGAGI. CDR3 coding DNA: TGTGCCAGCAGTGATAACACCGTCCTTGGCTACACCTTC. Amino acids: CASSDNTVLGYTF.

The chain has TRBV29-1 and TRBJ2-3, with D tentatively TRBD1 or TRBD2 (7 bases each). Germline V gene sequence: CDR1 SQVTM, CDR2 ANQGSEA. The CDR3 sequence is 14 residues long. V dropped 3 bases and J dropped 3 bases, with 13 bases sitting between them. The CDR3 nucleotides are TGCAGCGTTGATCTCCAGGGGGGGACAGATACGCAGTATTTT. It specifies CSVDLQGGTDTQYF.

J is TRBJ2-4 and V is TRBV7-9, with a possible D match to TRBD2 (6 bases). The germline V and J ends were trimmed by 1 base and 8 bases, with 9 bases remaining between them. The CDR3 length is 13 residues. The germline CDR1 and CDR2 sequences are SEHNR and FQNEAQ (reference sequence). CDR3 bases: TGTGCCAGCAGCTTAGGGTCGGGGGACATTCAGTACTTC. Its protein is CASSLGSGDIQYF. Full variable domain (missing parts from reference TRBV7-9 and TRBJ2-4): DTGVSQNPRHKITKRGQNVTFRCDPISEHNRLYWYRQTLGQGPEFLTYFQNEAQLEKSRLLSDRFSAERPKGSFSTLEIQRTEQGDSAMYLCASSLGSGDIQYFGAGTRLSVL.

The V and J genes are TRBV4-1 and TRBJ2-3; 12 bases are a match to TRBD2. V was clipped by 1 base and J by 5 bases; unmatched bases: 10. Germline values: CDR1 MGHRA, CDR2 YSYEKL. The CDR3 loop spans 18 amino acids. The CDR3: CASSQVTPPLAGGDTQYF. Written as DNA, the CDR3 is TGCGCCAGCAGCCAAGTCACCCCCCCACTAGCGGGAGGAGATACGCAGTATTTT.

The rearrangement links TRBV7-9 to TRBJ2-5; D may correspond to TRBD1 or TRBD2 (5 bases each). Germline CDR1 SEHNR, CDR2 FQNEAQ (reference sequence). With 5 bases removed from V and 1 base from J, the gap between germline ends came to 11 bases. The CDR3 sequence is 14 residues long. CDR3 protein: CASSRDVAQETQYF. DNA of the CDR3: TGTGCCAGCAGCCGGGACGTGGCCCAAGAGACCCAGTACTTC.

The chain is built from TRBV11-3 and TRBJ1-1; a possible D gene is TRBD1 (5 bases). This CDR3 has 14 amino acids. Looked up from germline, CDR1 is SGHNT and CDR2 is YENEEA. The V end was cut by 0 bases, the J end by 8 bases, with 13 bases between. CDR3 sequence reads: CASSLDPVRGEAFF. CDR3 DNA sequence: TGTGCCAGCAGCTTAGATCCGGTAAGGGGCGAAGCTTTCTTT.

The chain links TRBV5-5 to TRBJ2-5; D is uncertain. Germline V gives CDR1 SGHKS, CDR2 YYEKEE (reference sequence). The CDR3 consists of 14 residues. V lost 0 bases and J lost 4, with 10 bases in between. The CDR3 spells CASSLVNTRETQYF. CDR3 bases: TGTGCCAGCAGCTTGGTTAACACCCGAGAGACCCAGTACTTC.

V and J are TRBV30 and TRBJ2-3; 11 nucleotides match TRBD2. The CDR3 contains 17 residues. Per the germline V gene, CDR1 is GTSNPN and CDR2 is SVGIG (reference sequence). With V trimmed by 3 bases and J by 6 bases, 14 bases remained unmatched. This chain's CDR3 is CAWRSIGLAGPGDTQYF. Written as DNA, the CDR3 is TGTGCCTGGAGGTCCATCGGACTAGCGGGCCCAGGTGATACGCAGTATTTT.

J is TRBJ2-5 and V is TRBV7-2, with TRBD2 matching 8 bases. The V segment lost 5 bases and the J segment 5 bases; nucleotides outside the gene matches: 7. Germline CDR1 reads SGHTA; CDR2 reads FQGNSA. The CDR3 sequence is 14 residues long. The CDR3 here is CASSRNSGTETQYF. The CDR3 bases are TGTGCCAGCAGCCGCAATAGCGGGACGGAGACCCAGTACTTC.

The chain is built from TRBV5-5 and TRBJ1-1, with 10 bases lining up with TRBD1. Trimming removed 4 bases from V and 2 bases from J; junction bases left unmatched: 2. CDR1 SGHKS and CDR2 YYEKEE come from the germline V gene (reference sequence). The CDR3 has 14 residues. CDR3 in DNA: TGTGCCAGCAGCATGACAGGGGGCAACACTGAAGCTTTCTTT. Translated: CASSMTGGNTEAFF.

The rearrangement uses TRBV30 and TRBJ2-2; D is unclear. Trimming cost V 0 bases and J 3 bases, with 8 bases left between them. CDR3 length: 14 amino acids. Germline CDR1 is GTSNPN and CDR2 is SVGIG (reference sequence). CDR3 in DNA: TGTGCCTGGAGTGTGGGCGGAGACACCGGGGAGCTGTTTTTT. Protein product: CAWSVGGDTGELFF.

The J gene is TRBJ2-5, the V gene TRBV6-6; D is unresolved. The CDR3 is made up of 13 amino acids. Germline V gene data show CDR1 as MNHNY and CDR2 as SVGAGI (reference sequence). Trimming stripped 1 base from V and 5 bases from J, with 8 bases between. The CDR3 nucleotides are TGTGCCAGCAGTTACTTGCGCATGGAGACCCAGTACTTC. As protein: CASSYLRMETQYF.